A selection of T cell receptor beta chains follows, all from one sample in a study of OX40 agonist ivuxolimab in advanced cancers. Clones were sequenced by immunoSEQ multiplex PCR, and TCRdb holds only the in-frame ones, with some missing. The sample includes about 36,000 clones, about 81% of them seen just once. The specimen was CD4+ or CD8+ T cells sorted from blood, collected in a trial of the OX40 agonist ivuxolimab. Every receptor here comes from an adult with an advanced solid tumor such as melanoma, head and neck, liver or kidney cancer. The CDR3 runs from the conserved cysteine through the conserved F or W. The D gene is left open where the match is weak. Where a row states a size, it is once, few, many or the class of an expanded clone; other rows omit it.

d_call | clone_size | j_call | v_call | cdr3_nt | cdr3_aa
NA | NA | TRBJ2-5 | TRBV7-2 | TGTGCCAGCAGTGTGGGACCTCAAGAGACCCAGTACTTC | CASSVGPQETQYF
NA | NA | TRBJ1-2 | TRBV4-1 | TGCGCCAGCAGCCAAGATAAGGGTAACTATGGCTACACCTTC | CASSQDKGNYGYTF
NA | NA | TRBJ1-3 | TRBV7-2 | TGTGCCAGCAGCTTAGGGCAGAGCTCTGGAAACACCATATATTTT | CASSLGQSSGNTIYF
NA | NA | TRBJ2-1 | TRBV20-1 | TGCAGGGCGGTGGGAACCAATGAGCAGTTCTTC | CRAVGTNEQFF
TRBD1 | NA | TRBJ1-2 | TRBV6-5 | TGTGCCAGCAGTTACTATACAGGGGGCGCAGGTGGCTACACCTTC | CASSYYTGGAGGYTF
TRBD2 | NA | TRBJ2-7 | TRBV29-1 | TGCAGCATAGCGGGAGGGCCGCGTGAGCAGTACTTC | CSIAGGPREQYF
NA | few | TRBJ1-1 | TRBV7-3 | TGTGCCAGCAGCCTCGACAGTAACACTGAAGCTTTCTTT | CASSLDSNTEAFF
NA | NA | TRBJ2-7 | TRBV7-2 | TGTGCCAGCAGCTTGTCACGAGACGAGCAGTACTTC | CASSLSRDEQYF
TRBD1 | NA | TRBJ1-2 | TRBV28 | TGTGCCAGCAGTTTATGGGCAGGGGGGGTCGGCTACACCTTC | CASSLWAGGVGYTF
TRBD1 | once | TRBJ1-1 | TRBV18 | TGTGCCAGCTCACTAACAGGGGAGCGCACTGAAGCTTTCTTT | CASSLTGERTEAFF
NA | NA | TRBJ2-3 | TRBV28 | TGTGCCAGCAGATGGCGGGAAGGAGGAAATACGCAGTATTTT | CASRWREGGNTQYF
NA | NA | TRBJ2-7 | TRBV28 | TGTGCCAGCAGTCGGGACTGGGGAAGGGAGCAGTACTTC | CASSRDWGREQYF
NA | few | TRBJ1-1 | TRBV5-4 | TGTGCCAGCAGCGGATCCACCGGGACAAAGAACACTGAAGCTTTCTTT | CASSGSTGTKNTEAFF
NA | NA | TRBJ2-5 | TRBV11-1 | TGTGCCAGCAGCCAGGAAGAGACCCAGTACTTC | CASSQEETQYF
NA | once | TRBJ1-2 | TRBV6-5 | TGTGCCAGCACCAAGGATGCGATCTATGGCTACACCTTC | CASTKDAIYGYTF
NA | once | TRBJ2-1 | TRBV7-2 | TGTGCCAGCAGCTTCGCGCTAAGGTCAGGTGAGCAGTTCTTC | CASSFALRSGEQFF
NA | NA | TRBJ1-2 | TRBV25-1 | TGTGCCAGCAGTGAACATCGTACGGGCTCGCGATCTTATGGCTACACCTTC | CASSEHRTGSRSYGYTF
NA | NA | TRBJ2-2 | TRBV27 | TGTGCCAGCAGTTTATATGACAGGCAGAACACCGGGGAGCTGTTTTTT | CASSLYDRQNTGELFF
TRBD2 | NA | TRBJ2-7 | TRBV5-1 | TGCGCCAGCAGAAGGACTAGCGGCCCTAACGAGCAGTACTTC | CASRRTSGPNEQYF
TRBD2 | NA | TRBJ2-3 | TRBV5-1 | TGCGCCAGCAGCTTTCTAGCGGGGTCCACAGATACGCAGTATTTT | CASSFLAGSTDTQYF
NA | NA | TRBJ2-5 | TRBV5-1 | TGCGCCAGCAGCTTGGCGGGACAAGCACCCCAGGAGACCCAGTACTTC | CASSLAGQAPQETQYF
TRBD1 | NA | TRBJ2-7 | TRBV6-5 | TGTGCCAGCAGGGGACAGGCGGACGAGCAGTACTTC | CASRGQADEQYF
NA | NA | TRBJ2-5 | TRBV9 | TGTGCCAGCAGCGTAATGGCAGGCCAGACCCAGTACTTC | CASSVMAGQTQYF
NA | NA | TRBJ1-2 | TRBV5-4 | TGTGCCAGCAGCTTACCAGGGTTGGACTTTCTAGGCTACACCTTC | CASSLPGLDFLGYTF